This T cell receptor beta chain was recorded in a study of neurological immune-mediated disorders. TCRdb re-called the 5' RACE reads through MiXCR, storing one row per CDR3 protein. The sample lists 74,000 or so distinct CDR3 sequences; about 9% were seen once. The CDR3 is 12 amino acids. Germline CDR1 and CDR2: SQVTM and ANQGSEA. V shed 6 bases and J shed 3 bases, with 8 bases lying between them. This clonotype was observed at least ten times. This chain connects TRBV29-1 to TRBJ1-4; no firm D call. The specimen sequenced was PBMCs. The receptor comes from a man aged 50-59 years in good health. CDR3 DNA: TGCAGCGTGGTCGGGGCTAATGAAAAACTGTTTTTT. Amino acid sequence: CSVVGANEKLFF.